This T cell receptor beta chain was recovered during a study of PD-L1 blockade in urothelial cancer. Across the whole study: Atezolizumab 1,200 mg was given intravenously every 3 weeks, starting 2014. Men with urothelial cancer arising in the bladder made up about 90% of the roughly 30 patients. Blood was subjected to analysis at 3 weeks (second dose) and 6 weeks following treatment start.

The table came from immunoSEQ multiplex PCR; TCRdb's copy has only in-frame clones and leaves some out. The data show 40,000 to 60,000 clones, approximately 80% seen once. This sample's time point: peripheral blood 6 weeks after treatment start. Every patient provided from 1 to 8 samples, collected pretreatment and on-treatment. There are 15 residues in the CDR3. From germline, CDR1 is LNHNV and CDR2 YYDKDF (reference sequence). J gave up 5 bases and V 3 bases, and 8 bases lay outside the gene matches. The clonotype originates from an older man with urothelial cancer. The sample consisted of PBMCs, taken around atezolizumab (anti-PD-L1) treatment. The chain links TRBV15 to TRBJ2-3; TRBD2 agrees at 7 bases. The CDR3 DNA reads as TGTGCCACCAGCAGTCTAGCGGCCATTGGAGATACGCAGTATTTT. Its protein is CATSSLAAIGDTQYF.